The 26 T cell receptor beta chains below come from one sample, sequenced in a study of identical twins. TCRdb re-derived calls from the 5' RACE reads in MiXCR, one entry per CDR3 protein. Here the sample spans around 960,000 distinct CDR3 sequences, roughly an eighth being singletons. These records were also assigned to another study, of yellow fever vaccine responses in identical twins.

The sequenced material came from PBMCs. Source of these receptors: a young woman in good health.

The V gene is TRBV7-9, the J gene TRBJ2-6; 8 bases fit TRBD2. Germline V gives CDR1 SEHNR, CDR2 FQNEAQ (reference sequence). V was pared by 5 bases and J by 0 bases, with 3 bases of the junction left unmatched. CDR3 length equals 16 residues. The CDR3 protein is CASSHRGGSGANVLTF. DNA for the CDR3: TGTGCCAGCAGCCATCGGGGGGGCTCTGGGGCCAACGTCCTGACTTTC.

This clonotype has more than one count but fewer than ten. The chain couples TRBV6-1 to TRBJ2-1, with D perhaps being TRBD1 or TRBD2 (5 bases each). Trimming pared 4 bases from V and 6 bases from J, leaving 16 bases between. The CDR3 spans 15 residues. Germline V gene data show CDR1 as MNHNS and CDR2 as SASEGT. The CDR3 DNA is TGTGCCAGCAGTGGATCGCAGGGTCGGGGCAATGAGCAGTTCTTC. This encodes CASSGSQGRGNEQFF.

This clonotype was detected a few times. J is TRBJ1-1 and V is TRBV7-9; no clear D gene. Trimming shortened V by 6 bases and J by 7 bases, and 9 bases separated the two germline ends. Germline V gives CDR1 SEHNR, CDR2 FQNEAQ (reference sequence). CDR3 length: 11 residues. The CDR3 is CASRPTYEAFF. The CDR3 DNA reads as TGTGCCAGCAGACCGACCTATGAAGCTTTCTTT. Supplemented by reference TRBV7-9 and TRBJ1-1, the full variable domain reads DTGVSQNPRHKITKRGQNVTFRCDPISEHNRLYWYRQTLGQGPEFLTYFQNEAQLEKSRLLSDRFSAERPKGSFSTLEIQRTEQGDSAMYLCASRPTYEAFFGQGTRLTVV.

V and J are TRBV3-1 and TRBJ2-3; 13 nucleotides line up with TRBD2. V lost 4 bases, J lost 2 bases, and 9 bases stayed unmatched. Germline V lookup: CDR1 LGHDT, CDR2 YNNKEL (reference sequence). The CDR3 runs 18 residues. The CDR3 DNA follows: TGTGCCAGCAGCCGGACTAGCGGGAGCCCTAGGGCCACAGATACGCAGTATTTT. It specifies CASSRTSGSPRATDTQYF.

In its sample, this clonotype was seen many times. CDR3 sequence: CASSRDEPGNTIYF. The DNA of the CDR3 is TGTGCCAGCAGCAGGGATGAACCCGGAAACACCATATATTTT. The rearrangement links TRBV12-3 or TRBV12-4 to TRBJ1-3, with D possibly matching TRBD1 (5 bases). The length of the CDR3 is 14 residues. Trimming pared 6 bases from V and 4 bases from J, leaving 13 bases between.

The CDR3, as DNA: TGCAGTGCTTCTCAGACTAGCGGGGGGGCCGGGGAGCTGTTTTTT. This translates into CSASQTSGGAGELFF. The chain uses TRBV20-1 and TRBJ2-2; 14 bases match TRBD2. The CDR3 runs 15 residues. The V gene's germline CDR1 is DFQATT and CDR2 SNEGSKA (reference sequence). V shed 5 bases and J 6 bases; nucleotides not matched to a gene: 5.

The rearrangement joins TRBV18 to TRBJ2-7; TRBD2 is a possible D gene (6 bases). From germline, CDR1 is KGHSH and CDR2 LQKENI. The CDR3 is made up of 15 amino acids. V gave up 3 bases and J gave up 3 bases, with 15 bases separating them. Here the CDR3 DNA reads TGTGCCAGCTCACCTGGCGCAGGAGGGGTCTACGAGCAGTACTTC. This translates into CASSPGAGGVYEQYF.

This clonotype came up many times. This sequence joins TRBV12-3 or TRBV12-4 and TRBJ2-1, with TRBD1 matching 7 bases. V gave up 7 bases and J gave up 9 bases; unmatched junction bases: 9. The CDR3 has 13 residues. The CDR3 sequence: CASNHDRASEQFF. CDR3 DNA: TGTGCCAGCAACCACGACAGGGCCAGTGAGCAGTTCTTC.

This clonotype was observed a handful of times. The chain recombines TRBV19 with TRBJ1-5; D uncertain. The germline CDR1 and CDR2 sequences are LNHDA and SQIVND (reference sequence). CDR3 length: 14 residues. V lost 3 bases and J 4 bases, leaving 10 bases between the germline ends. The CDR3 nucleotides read TGTGCCAGTAGTATCGAGGGAAAGAATCAGCCCCAGCATTTT. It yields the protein CASSIEGKNQPQHF.

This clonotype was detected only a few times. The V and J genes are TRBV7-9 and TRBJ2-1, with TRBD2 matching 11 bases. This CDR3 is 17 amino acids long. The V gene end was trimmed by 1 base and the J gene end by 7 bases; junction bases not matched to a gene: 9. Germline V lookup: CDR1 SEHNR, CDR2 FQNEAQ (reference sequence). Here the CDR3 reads CASSLVRVAGGRNEQFF. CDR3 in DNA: TGTGCCAGCAGCTTAGTTCGTGTAGCGGGGGGGCGAAATGAGCAGTTCTTC.

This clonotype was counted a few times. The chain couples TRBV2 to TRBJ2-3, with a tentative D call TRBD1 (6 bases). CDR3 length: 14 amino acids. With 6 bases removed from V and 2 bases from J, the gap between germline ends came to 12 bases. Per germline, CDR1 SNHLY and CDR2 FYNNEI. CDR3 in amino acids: CASRTTGNTDTQYF. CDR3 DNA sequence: TGTGCCAGCAGGACTACAGGGAACACAGATACGCAGTATTTT.

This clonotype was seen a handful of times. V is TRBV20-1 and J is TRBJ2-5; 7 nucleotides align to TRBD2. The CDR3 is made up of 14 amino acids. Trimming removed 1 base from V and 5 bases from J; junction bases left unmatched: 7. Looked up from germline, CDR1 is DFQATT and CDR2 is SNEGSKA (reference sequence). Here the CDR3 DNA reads TGCAGTGCTAGAGTGGGGGAGGGCAGGGAGACCCAGTACTTC. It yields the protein CSARVGEGRETQYF.

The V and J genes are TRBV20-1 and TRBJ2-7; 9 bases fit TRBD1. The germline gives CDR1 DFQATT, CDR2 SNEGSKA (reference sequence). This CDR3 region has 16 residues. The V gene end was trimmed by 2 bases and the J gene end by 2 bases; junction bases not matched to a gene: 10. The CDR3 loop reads CSARRTGVTPTYEQYF. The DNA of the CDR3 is TGCAGTGCTAGACGGACAGGGGTCACGCCAACCTACGAGCAGTACTTC.

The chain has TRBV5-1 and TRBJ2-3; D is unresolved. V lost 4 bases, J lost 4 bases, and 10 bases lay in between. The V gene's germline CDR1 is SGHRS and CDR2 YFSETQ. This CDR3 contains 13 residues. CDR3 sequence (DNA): TGCGCCAGCAGCCTGTCTACGGCAGATACGCAGTATTTT. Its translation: CASSLSTADTQYF.

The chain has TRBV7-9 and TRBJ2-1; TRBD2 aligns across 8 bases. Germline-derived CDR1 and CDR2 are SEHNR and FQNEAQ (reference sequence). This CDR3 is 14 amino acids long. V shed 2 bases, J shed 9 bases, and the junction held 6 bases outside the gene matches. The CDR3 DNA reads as TGTGCCAGCAGCTTAAATAGCGGGGCGATTGAGCAGTTCTTC. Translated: CASSLNSGAIEQFF.

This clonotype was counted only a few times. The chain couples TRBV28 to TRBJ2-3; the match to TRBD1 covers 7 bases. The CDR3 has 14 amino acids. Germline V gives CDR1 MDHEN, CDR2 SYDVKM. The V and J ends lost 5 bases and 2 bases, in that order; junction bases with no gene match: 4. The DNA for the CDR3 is TGTGCCAGCAGTACGACAGGGACCACAGATACGCAGTATTTT. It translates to CASSTTGTTDTQYF. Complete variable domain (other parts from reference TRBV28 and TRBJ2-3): DVKVTQSSRYLVKRTGEKVFLECVQDMDHENMFWYRQDPGLGLRLIYFSYDVKMKEKGDIPEGYSVSREKKERFSLILESASTNQTSMYLCASSTTGTTDTQYFGPGTRLTVL.

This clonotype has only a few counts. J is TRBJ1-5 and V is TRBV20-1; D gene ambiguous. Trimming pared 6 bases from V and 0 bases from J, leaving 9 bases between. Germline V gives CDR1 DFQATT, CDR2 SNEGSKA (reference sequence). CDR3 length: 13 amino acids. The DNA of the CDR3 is TGCAGTGCCCAGTGGGATAGCAATCAGCCCCAGCATTTT. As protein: CSAQWDSNQPQHF.

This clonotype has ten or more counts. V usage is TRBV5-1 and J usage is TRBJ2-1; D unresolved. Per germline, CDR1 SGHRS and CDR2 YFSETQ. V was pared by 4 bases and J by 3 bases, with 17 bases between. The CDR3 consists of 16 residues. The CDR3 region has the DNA TGCGCCAGCAGCATCCAAATAGTAGAAGGCTACAATGAGCAGTTCTTC. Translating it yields CASSIQIVEGYNEQFF.

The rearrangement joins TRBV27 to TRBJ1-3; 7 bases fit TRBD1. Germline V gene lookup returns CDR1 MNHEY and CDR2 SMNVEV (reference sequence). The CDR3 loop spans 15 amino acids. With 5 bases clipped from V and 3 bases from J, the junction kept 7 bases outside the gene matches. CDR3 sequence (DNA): TGTGCCAGCAGTCTAAGGGGGCTGGGTGGAAACACCATATATTTT. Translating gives CASSLRGLGGNTIYF.

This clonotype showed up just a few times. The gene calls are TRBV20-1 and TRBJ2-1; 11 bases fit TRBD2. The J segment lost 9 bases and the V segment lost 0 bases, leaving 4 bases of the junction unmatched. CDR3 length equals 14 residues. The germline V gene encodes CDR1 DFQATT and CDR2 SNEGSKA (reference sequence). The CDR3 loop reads CSARDPGLAGEQFF. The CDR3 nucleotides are TGCAGTGCTAGAGATCCCGGACTAGCGGGTGAGCAGTTCTTC.

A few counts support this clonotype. The CDR3 sequence: CASSVRAPRETQYF. In nucleotides, the CDR3 is TGTGCCAGCAGCGTCCGGGCCCCGCGAGAGACCCAGTACTTC. The rearrangement uses TRBV3-1 and TRBJ2-5; unclear D gene. Germline loops: CDR1 LGHDT, CDR2 YNNKEL (reference sequence). The CDR3 is 14 residues long. V was cut by 5 bases and J by 4 bases, with 14 bases left in between.

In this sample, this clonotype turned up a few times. CDR3: CASRLGTDAYQETQYF. The CDR3 nucleotides are TGTGCCAGCAGACTCGGGACAGACGCGTACCAAGAGACCCAGTACTTC. V and J are TRBV6-5 and TRBJ2-5; 7 nucleotides line up with TRBD1. Germline loops: CDR1 MNHEY, CDR2 SVGAGI. Trimming cost V 6 bases and J 0 bases; bases outside gene matches: 10. The CDR3 totals 16 residues.

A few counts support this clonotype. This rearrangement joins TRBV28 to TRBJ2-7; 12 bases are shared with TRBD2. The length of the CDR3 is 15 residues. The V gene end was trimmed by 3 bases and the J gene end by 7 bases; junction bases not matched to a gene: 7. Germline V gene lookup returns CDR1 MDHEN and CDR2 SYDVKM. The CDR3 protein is CASSFLAGGPREQYF. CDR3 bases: TGTGCCAGCAGTTTCCTAGCGGGAGGGCCGCGAGAGCAGTACTTC. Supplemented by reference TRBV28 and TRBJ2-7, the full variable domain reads DVKVTQSSRYLVKRTGEKVFLECVQDMDHENMFWYRQDPGLGLRLIYFSYDVKMKEKGDIPEGYSVSREKKERFSLILESASTNQTSMYLCASSFLAGGPREQYFGPGTRLTVT.

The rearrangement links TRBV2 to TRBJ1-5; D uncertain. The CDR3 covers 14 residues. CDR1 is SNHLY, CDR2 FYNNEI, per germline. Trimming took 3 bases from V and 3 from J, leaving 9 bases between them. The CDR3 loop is CASSDLGDNQPQHF. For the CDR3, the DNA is TGTGCCAGCAGTGATTTGGGCGACAATCAGCCCCAGCATTTT.

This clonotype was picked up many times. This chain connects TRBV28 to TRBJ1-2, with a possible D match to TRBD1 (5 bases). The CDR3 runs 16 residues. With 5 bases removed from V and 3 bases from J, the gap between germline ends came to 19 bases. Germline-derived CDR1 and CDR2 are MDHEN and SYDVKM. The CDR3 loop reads CASSPLSRDPDYGYTF. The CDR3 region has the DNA TGTGCCAGCAGTCCCCTATCCCGGGACCCGGACTATGGCTACACCTTC.

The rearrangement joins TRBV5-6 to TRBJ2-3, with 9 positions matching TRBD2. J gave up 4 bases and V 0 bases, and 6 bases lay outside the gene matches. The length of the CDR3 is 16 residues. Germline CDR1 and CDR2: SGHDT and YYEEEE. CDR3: CASSLAGTSYSDTQYF. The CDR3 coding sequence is TGTGCCAGCAGCTTGGCAGGGACTAGCTACTCAGATACGCAGTATTTT. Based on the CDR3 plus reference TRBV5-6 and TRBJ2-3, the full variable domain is DAGVTQSPTHLIKTRGQQVTLRCSPKSGHDTVSWYQQALGQGPQFIFQYYEEEERQRGNFPDRFSGHQFPNYSSELNVNALLLGDSALYLCASSLAGTSYSDTQYFGPGTRLTVL.